This TCR beta chain was sequenced for a study of shared clonotypes between healthy human individuals. In regard to this clone: Its cognate antigen is unknown.

Naive CD8 populations comprised CD45RO-negative cells positively selected for CCR7, excluding terminally differentiated effector memory CD45RA+ cells. Sequenced by immunoSEQ multiplex PCR; TCRdb stores in-frame clones only, minus some. The repertoire consists of under 850,000 clones, with 92% occurring once and the leading ten covering approximately 25%. Findings and limits, study-wide: Among non-shared clonotypes, generation probabilities were lower than among those shared by all four donors.

The sample consisted of naive CD8+ T cells sorted from blood. This TCR derives from a man in his thirties or forties in good health.

CDR3 loop: CASSQDVTSDSYEQYF. CDR3 bases: TGCGCCAGCAGCCAAGACGTGACTAGCGACTCCTACGAGCAGTACTTC. The V call is TRBV4-3, the J call TRBJ2-7, with 8 nucleotides matching TRBD2. J lost 0 bases, V lost 0 bases, and 4 bases had no gene match. This CDR3 spans 16 amino acids. The germline CDR1 and CDR2 sequences are LGHNA and YSLEER.